Shown below are 19 T cell receptor beta chains from a single sample sequenced in a study of cytomegalovirus exposure and HLA in healthy donors. The method was immunoSEQ multiplex PCR; TCRdb's version includes in-frame clones alone and lacks a portion of them. The sample holds about 120,000 clones, approximately 91% seen once. The sequencing sample was made of PBMCs. Receptors were obtained from a young woman in good health and CMV-seronegative.

This chain links TRBV7-9 with TRBJ2-2; a weak D match, TRBD1 (6 bases). V gave up 2 bases and J gave up 6 bases, with 10 bases separating them. CDR1 SEHNR and CDR2 FQNEAQ come from the germline V gene (reference sequence). The length of the CDR3 is 14 residues. The CDR3 nucleotides read TGTGCCAGCAGCTTAATACAGGGCGCCGGGGAGCTGTTTTTT. Protein: CASSLIQGAGELFF.

This clone appeared a single time. The J gene is TRBJ2-3, the V gene TRBV5-1, with TRBD2 matching 11 bases. The CDR3 extends over 19 amino acids. The V gene's germline CDR1 is SGHRS and CDR2 YFSETQ. Trimming removed 0 bases from V and 2 bases from J; junction bases left unmatched: 11. The CDR3 region has the DNA TGCGCCAGCAGCTTGGCGCCCCCGGGACTAGCGGCAATCACAGATACGCAGTATTTT. Translating it yields CASSLAPPGLAAITDTQYF.

The chain joins TRBV11-2 to TRBJ1-2; possibly TRBD1 for D (6 bases). V was trimmed by 1 base and J by 8 bases, leaving 14 bases between them. The CDR3 length is 14 residues. The germline V gene encodes CDR1 SGHAT and CDR2 FQNNGV. The DNA of the CDR3 is TGTGCCAGCAGCTTAGCAGCAGGGGAGTTCGGCTACACCTTC. It is translated as CASSLAAGEFGYTF.

The chain employs TRBV4-1 and TRBJ1-5; 8 positions match TRBD1. Germline V gene sequence: CDR1 MGHRA, CDR2 YSYEKL. The V gene end was trimmed by 1 base and the J gene end by 0 bases; junction bases not matched to a gene: 5. This CDR3 has 17 residues. The CDR3 DNA follows: TGCGCCAGCAGCCAAGGGACAGGGCGATATAGCAATCAGCCCCAGCATTTT. Translation gives CASSQGTGRYSNQPQHF.

The V and J genes are TRBV5-4 and TRBJ2-6, with 10 bases that match TRBD1. The CDR3 loop spans 17 amino acids. The germline gives CDR1 SGHNT, CDR2 YYREEE (reference sequence). Trimming at V came to 3 bases and at J to 1 base, leaving 4 bases not matched to a gene. The CDR3 reads CASSSPGQGSGANVLTF. The CDR3 bases are TGTGCCAGCAGCTCCCCGGGACAGGGGTCTGGGGCCAACGTCCTGACTTTC.

The chain carries TRBV5-3 and TRBJ2-7; 7 bases align to TRBD1. TRBV5-3 is given ORF status, its function remaining uncertain. V shed 4 bases and J 5 bases; nucleotides not matched to a gene: 9. The CDR3 sequence is 14 residues long. Here the CDR3 reads CARSLLQGTHEQYF. CDR3 in DNA: TGTGCCAGAAGCCTCCTACAGGGGACGCACGAGCAGTACTTC.

This chain links TRBV13 with TRBJ2-1; possibly TRBD2 for D (6 bases). The germline CDR1 and CDR2 sequences are PRHDT and FYEKMQ (reference sequence). The V gene lost 7 bases and the J gene lost 4 bases, with 17 bases spanning the gap. The CDR3 is 15 amino acids. In DNA form, the CDR3 reads TGTGCCAGCACACCTCGGGGACTCCTATACAATGAGCAGTTCTTC. It yields the protein CASTPRGLLYNEQFF.

This rearrangement joins TRBV7-8 to TRBJ2-3, with D possibly being TRBD1 (5 bases). The CDR3 extends over 13 amino acids. The germline V gene encodes CDR1 SGHVS and CDR2 FQNEAQ. V was shortened by 2 bases and J by 4 bases, with 7 bases between the two germline ends. This CDR3 is CASSLQGPDTQYF. The CDR3 region has the DNA TGTGCCAGCAGCTTACAGGGCCCAGATACGCAGTATTTT.

The rearrangement links TRBV30 to TRBJ2-3, with D perhaps TRBD2 (5 bases). Trimming pared 3 bases from V and 5 bases from J, leaving 15 bases between. The V gene's germline CDR1 is GTSNPN and CDR2 SVGIG (reference sequence). The CDR3 consists of 14 residues. This CDR3 reads CAWSETLAGDTQYF. CDR3 DNA sequence: TGTGCCTGGAGCGAAACCCTGGCGGGAGATACGCAGTATTTT.

The rearrangement joins TRBV9 to TRBJ1-5; no clear D gene. CDR1 and CDR2 from the germline V gene are SGDLS and YYNGEE. Trimming left V 1 base short and J 4 bases short, with 6 bases between. This CDR3 is built from 13 residues. CDR3 sequence reads: CASSVPPNQPQHF. DNA for the CDR3: TGTGCCAGCAGCGTACCCCCGAATCAGCCCCAGCATTTT.

This clone was observed a single time. The chain employs TRBV6-5 and TRBJ2-7; D is unclear. The CDR3 is 15 residues long. The V and J ends lost 0 bases and 0 bases respectively, with 9 bases between them. CDR1 is MNHEY and CDR2 is SVGAGI in the germline V gene. CDR3 residues: CASSYSQVSSYEQYF. In nucleotides, the CDR3 is TGTGCCAGCAGTTACTCCCAGGTCAGCTCCTACGAGCAGTACTTC.

The V call is TRBV7-9, the J call TRBJ2-7; 9 bases match TRBD2. Germline CDR1 reads SEHNR; CDR2 reads FQNEAQ (reference sequence). This CDR3 has 15 residues. Trimming at V came to 6 bases and at J to 1 base, leaving 7 bases not matched to a gene. The CDR3 sequence is CASRGSGRGSYEQYF. The CDR3 DNA follows: TGTGCCAGCAGGGGTAGCGGGAGAGGTTCCTACGAGCAGTACTTC.

The gene calls are TRBV28 and TRBJ2-2, with D possibly being TRBD1 (6 bases). Germline values: CDR1 MDHEN, CDR2 SYDVKM. Trimming stripped 6 bases from V and 3 bases from J, with 11 bases between. The CDR3 contains 14 residues. The CDR3 DNA sequence: TGTGCCAGCAGCGGCGAGGGGGACACCGGGGAGCTGTTTTTT. It encodes CASSGEGDTGELFF. Drawing the rest from reference TRBV28 and TRBJ2-2, the complete variable domain is DVKVTQSSRYLVKRTGEKVFLECVQDMDHENMFWYRQDPGLGLRLIYFSYDVKMKEKGDIPEGYSVSREKKERFSLILESASTNQTSMYLCASSGEGDTGELFFGEGSRLTVL.

The rearrangement joins TRBV7-6 to TRBJ2-7; possibly TRBD2 for D (5 bases). Per germline, CDR1 SGHVS and CDR2 FNYEAQ. CDR3 size: 13 residues. Trimming removed 4 bases at V and 5 bases at J, with 12 bases between. The CDR3 DNA reads as TGTGCCAGCAGCTGGGGTCCGGAGGACGAGCAGTACTTC. It translates to CASSWGPEDEQYF.

The chain joins TRBV5-4 to TRBJ2-5; TRBD2 matches 11 bases. V lost 4 bases, J lost 0 bases, and 2 bases stayed unmatched. The CDR3 length is 15 residues. The germline V gene encodes CDR1 SGHNT and CDR2 YYREEE (reference sequence). Here the CDR3 DNA reads TGTGCCAGCAGCCCGGGACTAGCGGACCAAGAGACCCAGTACTTC. Protein product: CASSPGLADQETQYF.

J is TRBJ2-2 and V is TRBV11-3; 13 bases match TRBD2. This CDR3 is built from 17 residues. Germline CDR1 SGHNT, CDR2 YENEEA. The V and J ends lost 1 base and 5 bases, in that order; junction bases with no gene match: 4. In DNA, the CDR3 is TGTGCCAGCAGCTTAGGGACTAGCGGGAGAAGTACCGGGGAGCTGTTTTTT. Encoded protein: CASSLGTSGRSTGELFF.

The rearrangement links TRBV11-2 to TRBJ1-2; TRBD1 matches at 7 bases. The length of the CDR3 is 14 residues. From germline, CDR1 is SGHAT and CDR2 FQNNGV. V was pared by 10 bases and J by 4 bases, with 12 bases of the junction left unmatched. CDR3 bases: TGTGCCACCACCGGACAGGAGCGTTTCTATGGCTACACCTTC. Protein sequence: CATTGQERFYGYTF.

The V and J genes are TRBV6-5 and TRBJ1-2; 8 bases agree with TRBD1. Germline CDR1 and CDR2: MNHEY and SVGAGI. Germline trimming cut 6 bases from V and 4 bases from J; bases unmatched to any gene: 7. CDR3 length: 14 amino acids. The CDR3 protein is CASRPTGGSYGYTF. CDR3 DNA sequence: TGTGCCAGCAGGCCCACAGGGGGAAGCTATGGCTACACCTTC.

The rearrangement uses TRBV2 and TRBJ2-1; 8 bases are a match to TRBD2. V trimming: 4 bases; J trimming: 8 bases; junction bases outside the gene matches: 10. The CDR3 has 15 amino acids. Germline-derived CDR1 and CDR2 are SNHLY and FYNNEI. CDR3: CASSAGLAGTHEQFF. The DNA for the CDR3 is TGTGCCAGCAGTGCAGGACTAGCAGGTACCCATGAGCAGTTCTTC. The whole variable domain, filled in from reference TRBV2 and TRBJ2-1, reads EPEVTQTPSHQVTQMGQEVILRCVPISNHLYFYWYRQILGQKVEFLVSFYNNEISEKSEIFDDQFSVERPDGSNFTLKIRSTKLEDSAMYFCASSAGLAGTHEQFFGPGTRLTVL.